One and the same sample provided the 11 T cell receptor beta chains below, sequenced in a study of T cells in Graves' hyperthyroidism and ophthalmopathy. TCR beta CDR3 sequences were amplified from RNA transcripts. HTBI primers were used for first-round RT-PCR of the TCR CDR3. From the multiplex PCR reads, TCRdb called clonotypes with MiXCR, one entry per CDR3 protein. The table has hundreds of thousands of distinct CDR3 sequences, roughly 45% seen once. Sequencing was carried out using peripheral blood or thyroid tissue (not recorded which). Receptor source: an adult man with Graves' disease, either hyperthyroidism or ophthalmopathy (not recorded which).

There are a few counts of this clonotype. The chain couples TRBV2 to TRBJ1-2; the D gene is possibly TRBD1 (6 bases). The CDR3 covers 14 residues. Trimming took 5 bases from V and 2 from J, leaving 12 bases between them. Germline-derived CDR1 and CDR2 are SNHLY and FYNNEI. CDR3 coding DNA: TGTGCCAGCAGTTCTCTTCAGGGGAACTATGGCTACACCTTC. It specifies CASSSLQGNYGYTF.

This sequence joins TRBV10-3 and TRBJ1-5; D might be TRBD1 (6 bases). Germline assignment: CDR1 ENHRY and CDR2 SYGVKD. The CDR3 consists of 15 residues. V was clipped by 0 bases and J by 6 bases, with 12 bases between them. As DNA, the CDR3 is TGTGCCATCAGTGAGTCAAGGGGAGGGGGTCAGCCCCAGCATTTT. Amino acids: CAISESRGGGQPQHF.

This clonotype was observed a few times. The chain recombines TRBV20-1 with TRBJ1-1, with 8 nucleotides matching TRBD1. This CDR3 has 16 amino acids. Germline assignment: CDR1 DFQATT and CDR2 SNEGSKA (reference sequence). The J segment lost 4 bases and the V segment lost 1 base, leaving 11 bases of the junction unmatched. The CDR3 loop reads CSARANGQGRGTEAFF. The CDR3 DNA follows: TGCAGTGCTAGAGCTAACGGACAGGGACGGGGCACTGAAGCTTTCTTT.

The table lists this clonotype with a few counts. The chain joins TRBV7-9 to TRBJ1-1; TRBD1 might be the D (6 bases). CDR1 is SEHNR, CDR2 FQNEAQ, per germline (reference sequence). The CDR3 loop spans 15 amino acids. V lost 5 bases to trimming and J lost 2 bases, with 15 bases between them. The DNA of the CDR3 is TGTGCCAGCAGCCTCAGACAGGAGGGAAACACTGAAGCTTTCTTT. Residues: CASSLRQEGNTEAFF. The full variable domain, with the rest looked up from reference TRBV7-9 and TRBJ1-1, is DTGVSQNPRHKITKRGQNVTFRCDPISEHNRLYWYRQTLGQGPEFLTYFQNEAQLEKSRLLSDRFSAERPKGSFSTLEIQRTEQGDSAMYLCASSLRQEGNTEAFFGQGTRLTVV.

The genes are TRBV29-1 and TRBJ1-2, with TRBD1 as a possible D gene (5 bases). This CDR3 contains 11 residues. The germline V gene encodes CDR1 SQVTM and CDR2 ANQGSEA. V dropped 8 bases and J dropped 5 bases, with 12 bases sitting between them. The CDR3 loop reads CSTGASYGYTF. The CDR3 region has the DNA TGCAGCACCGGGGCCAGTTATGGCTACACCTTC. Drawing the rest from reference TRBV29-1 and TRBJ1-2, the complete variable domain is SAVISQKPSRDICQRGTSLTIQCQVDSQVTMMFWYRQQPGQSLTLIATANQGSEATYESGFVIDKFPISRPNLTFSTLTVSNMSPEDSSIYLCSTGASYGYTFGSGTRLTVV.

This clonotype was observed many times. This chain connects TRBV4-1 to TRBJ1-2; tentatively, D is TRBD1 (5 bases). Germline V gene sequence: CDR1 MGHRA, CDR2 YSYEKL. Trimming left V 1 base short and J 8 bases short, with 11 bases between. The CDR3 sequence is 13 residues long. The CDR3 nucleotides are TGCGCCAGCAGCCAAGTTGGGGGTCAGGGCTACACCTTC. It yields the protein CASSQVGGQGYTF.

This chain uses TRBV9 with TRBJ1-4; no reliable D call. The germline V and J ends were trimmed by 1 base and 1 base, with 5 bases remaining between them. CDR3 size: 14 residues. CDR1 SGDLS and CDR2 YYNGEE come from the germline V gene. The CDR3 reads CASSVSGTNEKLFF. In nucleotides, the CDR3 is TGTGCCAGCAGCGTATCGGGAACTAATGAAAAACTGTTTTTT.

This clonotype was recorded many times. This chain connects TRBV10-2 to TRBJ1-5; D is unresolved. Per the germline V gene, CDR1 is WSHSY and CDR2 is SAAADI. V lost 3 bases and J lost 5, with 11 bases in between. The CDR3 is made up of 14 amino acids. The CDR3, as DNA: TGCGCCAGCAGTGAAACGACGGCAGATCAGCCCCAGCATTTT. It translates to CASSETTADQPQHF.

The V gene is TRBV29-1, the J gene TRBJ2-2; 8 bases are shared with TRBD1. Germline loops: CDR1 SQVTM, CDR2 ANQGSEA. The CDR3 spans 14 residues. The V and J ends lost 7 bases and 1 base, in that order; junction bases with no gene match: 5. The CDR3 region is CSASDRGNTGELFF. CDR3 sequence (DNA): TGCAGCGCGAGTGACAGGGGGAACACCGGGGAGCTGTTTTTT.

This clonotype came up once. The CDR3 here is CAISGGPRDYGYTF. For the CDR3, the DNA is TGTGCCATCAGTGGGGGACCCCGGGACTATGGCTACACCTTC. J is TRBJ1-2 and V is TRBV10-3, with D possibly being TRBD1 (5 bases). CDR1 is ENHRY and CDR2 is SYGVKD in the germline V gene. This CDR3 has 14 residues. V lost 4 bases, J lost 3 bases, and 12 bases lay in between.

This clonotype was seen a few times. The V call is TRBV12-3 or TRBV12-4, the J call TRBJ1-5, with D possibly TRBD1 on 6 matching bases. This CDR3 is 13 amino acids long. The V and J ends lost 0 bases and 9 bases respectively, with 9 bases between them. The CDR3: CASSLAEGGPQHF. The CDR3 DNA sequence: TGTGCCAGCAGTTTAGCCGAAGGGGGGCCCCAGCATTTT.